This T cell receptor (beta chain) emerged from a study of T cell responses to AZD1222 COVID-19 vaccine. Using immunoSEQ multiplex PCR, the repertoire was profiled, and TCRdb retains in-frame clones only, with some absent. This table holds 110,000 or so clones, more than 70% found once. V was trimmed by 5 bases and J by 3 bases, leaving 8 bases between them. Per germline, CDR1 LNHNV and CDR2 YYDKDF (reference sequence). There are 13 residues in the CDR3. This sequence joins TRBV15 and TRBJ1-5; D call uncertain. Sequenced material: peripheral blood, taken 28 days after the second AZD1222 dose. This receptor was identified in an adult who received the AZD1222 COVID-19 vaccine. The CDR3 DNA is TGTGCCACCAGCCGTGACATCAATCAGCCCCAGCATTTT. The encoded protein is CATSRDINQPQHF.